The 15 T cell receptor beta chains below all came from one sample that was sequenced in a study of T cells expressing NK-cell markers. After re-calling the 5' RACE reads, TCRdb lists one entry per CDR3 protein, DNA absent. The sample table sets out about 370,000 distinct CDR3 sequences. Input material: blood T cells: a sorted CD56 or NKG2C T cell subset, CD4+ or CD8+ T cells, or bulk PBMC T cells (not recorded which). Receptors were obtained from a woman between 50 and 59 years old in good health.

The chain couples TRBV4-1 to TRBJ2-3; the D gene TCRdb calls, TRBD2, cannot be checked with no DNA. This CDR3 has 20 amino acids. Germline CDR1 reads MGHRA; CDR2 reads YSYEKL. The CDR3 spells CASSSPPGLAGGRTQDTQYF.

The rearrangement joins TRBV7-9 to TRBJ2-2; TCRdb's D call of TRBD2 is untestable without DNA. CDR3 size: 16 residues. Looked up from germline, CDR1 is SEHNR and CDR2 is FQNEAQ (reference sequence). CDR3 loop: CASSSPGLADTGELFF.

The chain combines TRBV6-5 with TRBJ1-5. The CDR3 length is 15 residues. Per the germline V gene, CDR1 is MNHEY and CDR2 is SVGAGI. The CDR3 loop is CASSYLGGKNQPQHF.

The rearrangement uses TRBV6-5 and TRBJ2-1. This CDR3 has 15 residues. The germline CDR1 and CDR2 sequences are MNHEY and SVGAGI. The CDR3: CASSYFGVSYNEQFF.

The V gene is TRBV6-5, the J gene TRBJ2-7; absent DNA, TCRdb's TRBD1 call cannot be checked. This CDR3 contains 16 residues. CDR1 MNHEY and CDR2 SVGAGI come from the germline V gene. CDR3: CASRGGTGQGAYEQYF.

This sequence joins TRBV5-1 and TRBJ1-6; TCRdb's D call, TRBD1, is unchecked because there is no DNA. This CDR3 spans 16 amino acids. Germline CDR1 is SGHRS and CDR2 is YFSETQ. Here the CDR3 reads CASSLTQVGGGSPLHF.

V usage is TRBV4-1 and J usage is TRBJ2-3. Germline V gives CDR1 MGHRA, CDR2 YSYEKL. The CDR3 spans 16 residues. CDR3 amino acids: CASSHPAARATDTQYF.

The chain links TRBV10-3 to TRBJ2-1; there is no DNA to check the TCRdb D call of TRBD2. From germline, CDR1 is ENHRY and CDR2 SYGVKD. The CDR3 loop spans 15 amino acids. CDR3 residues: CAIRPGLEISDEQFF.

V usage is TRBV10-3 and J usage is TRBJ2-3; TCRdb's D gene call, TRBD2, goes unchecked for lack of DNA. There are 14 residues in the CDR3. The germline V gene encodes CDR1 ENHRY and CDR2 SYGVKD. The CDR3 region is CAISGVGPTDTQYF.

J is TRBJ2-1 and V is TRBV18; TCRdb lists TRBD2, though no DNA is available to test this call. CDR3 length: 15 amino acids. Germline assignment: CDR1 KGHSH and CDR2 LQKENI. The CDR3 loop reads CASSLGLGSTGEQFF.

This rearrangement joins TRBV7-9 to TRBJ1-1; TCRdb indicates TRBD1, and absent DNA this call remains unverified. The CDR3 length is 14 residues. CDR1 is SEHNR and CDR2 is FQNEAQ in the germline V gene (reference sequence). This CDR3 reads CATRQDRTGTEAFF.

The rearrangement joins TRBV20-1 to TRBJ2-3; TCRdb indicates TRBD1, and absent DNA this call remains unverified. The CDR3 has 16 residues. Germline CDR1 is DFQATT and CDR2 is SNEGSKA (reference sequence). This CDR3 reads CSALMIIPGTTDTQYF.

The chain uses TRBV19 and TRBJ2-1; TCRdb lists TRBD1, though no DNA is available to test this call. This CDR3 region has 16 residues. Germline V gene lookup returns CDR1 LNHDA and CDR2 SQIVND (reference sequence). CDR3 sequence reads: CASSIVAGQGYNEQFF.

V is TRBV6-1 and J is TRBJ2-1; absent DNA, TCRdb's TRBD2 call cannot be checked. Germline values: CDR1 MNHNS, CDR2 SASEGT. The CDR3 contains 15 residues. The CDR3 loop reads CASILKLAGVNEQFF.

This chain links TRBV20-1 with TRBJ1-3; TCRdb's D call, TRBD1, is unchecked because there is no DNA. CDR1 and CDR2 (germline): DFQATT, SNEGSKA (reference sequence). This CDR3 is built from 15 residues. The CDR3 sequence: CSAPRTGYSGNTIYF.